The clone carrying this TCR beta chain was found many times. Its antigen is unknown. This specimen comes from a study of T cells in Graves' hyperthyroidism and ophthalmopathy. The overall study: Before treatment of any kind, peripheral blood was taken at initial diagnosis. Overall study results and limits: Prediction of ophthalmopathy progression came a median around 7.1 months pre-onset. Researchers found most expanded thyroid clonotypes above 0.001 in blood as well.

With 6 bases removed from V and 2 bases from J, the gap between germline ends came to 14 bases. The germline V gene encodes CDR1 DFQATT and CDR2 SNEGSKA (reference sequence). The CDR3 length is 13 residues. Researchers amplified the TCR beta CDR3 regions from RNA transcripts. TCR CDR3 regions were first amplified by RT-PCR with HTBI primers. TCRdb independently ran MiXCR on the multiplex PCR reads; one entry per CDR3 protein. The top ten clones hold under 10% of a sample with some 770,000 distinct CDR3 sequences, 16% of them seen once. The hyperthyroidism was newly diagnosed and had lasted under 2 months; the patients were aged 18 to 65.

Sequenced input: blood. The TCR was taken from a man aged 18 to 35 with Graves' hyperthyroidism. The rearrangement uses TRBV20-1 and TRBJ2-7, with a weak D call TRBD1 (6 bases). Here the CDR3 reads CSAPDRLAYEQYF. The DNA of the CDR3 is TGCAGTGCCCCCGACAGGTTGGCCTACGAGCAGTACTTC.